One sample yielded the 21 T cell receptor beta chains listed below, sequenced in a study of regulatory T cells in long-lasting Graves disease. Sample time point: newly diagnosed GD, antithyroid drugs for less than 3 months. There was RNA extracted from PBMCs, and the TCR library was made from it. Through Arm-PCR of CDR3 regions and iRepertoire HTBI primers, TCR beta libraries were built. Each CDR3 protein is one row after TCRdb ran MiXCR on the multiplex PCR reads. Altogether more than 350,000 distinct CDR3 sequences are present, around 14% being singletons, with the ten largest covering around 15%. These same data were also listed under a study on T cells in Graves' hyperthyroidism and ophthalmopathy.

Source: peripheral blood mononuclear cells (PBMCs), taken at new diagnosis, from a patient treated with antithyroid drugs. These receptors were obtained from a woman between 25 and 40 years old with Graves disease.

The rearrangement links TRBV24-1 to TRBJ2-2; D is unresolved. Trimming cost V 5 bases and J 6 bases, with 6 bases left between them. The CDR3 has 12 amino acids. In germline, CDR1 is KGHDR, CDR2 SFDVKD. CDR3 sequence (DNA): TGTGCCACCAGTGGAGTCCCCGGGGAGCTGTTTTTT. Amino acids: CATSGVPGELFF.

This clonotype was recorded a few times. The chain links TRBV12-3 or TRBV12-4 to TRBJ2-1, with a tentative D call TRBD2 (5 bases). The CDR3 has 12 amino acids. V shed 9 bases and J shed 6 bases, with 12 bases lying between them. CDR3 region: CASETGGNEQFF. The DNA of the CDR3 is TGTGCCAGTGAGACTGGAGGCAATGAGCAGTTCTTC.

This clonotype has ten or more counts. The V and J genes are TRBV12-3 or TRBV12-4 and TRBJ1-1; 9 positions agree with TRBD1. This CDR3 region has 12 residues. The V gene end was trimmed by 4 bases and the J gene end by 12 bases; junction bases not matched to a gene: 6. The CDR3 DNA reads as TGTGCCAGCAGTTCGGGGACAGGGAGAACTTTCTTT. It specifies CASSSGTGRTFF.

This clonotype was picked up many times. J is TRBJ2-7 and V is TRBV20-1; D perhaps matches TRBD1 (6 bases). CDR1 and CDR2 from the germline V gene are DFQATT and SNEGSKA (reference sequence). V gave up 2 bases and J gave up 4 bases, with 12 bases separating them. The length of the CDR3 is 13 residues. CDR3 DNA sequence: TGCAGTGCTAGACGGGACATCCTTTACGAGCAGTACTTC. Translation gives CSARRDILYEQYF.

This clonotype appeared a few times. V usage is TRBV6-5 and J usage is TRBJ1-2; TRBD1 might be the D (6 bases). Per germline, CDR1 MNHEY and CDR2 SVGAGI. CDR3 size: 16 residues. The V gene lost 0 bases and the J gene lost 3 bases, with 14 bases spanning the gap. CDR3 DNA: TGTGCCAGCAGTTACTCGGAAGGGGGGGAGGACTATGGCTACACCTTC. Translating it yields CASSYSEGGEDYGYTF.

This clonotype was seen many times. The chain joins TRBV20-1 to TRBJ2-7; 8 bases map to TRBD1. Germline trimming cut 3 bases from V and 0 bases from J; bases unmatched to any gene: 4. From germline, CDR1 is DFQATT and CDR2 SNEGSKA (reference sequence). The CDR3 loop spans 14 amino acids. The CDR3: CSARPGTGSYEQYF. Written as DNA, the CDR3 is TGCAGTGCTAGGCCGGGGACAGGCTCCTACGAGCAGTACTTC.

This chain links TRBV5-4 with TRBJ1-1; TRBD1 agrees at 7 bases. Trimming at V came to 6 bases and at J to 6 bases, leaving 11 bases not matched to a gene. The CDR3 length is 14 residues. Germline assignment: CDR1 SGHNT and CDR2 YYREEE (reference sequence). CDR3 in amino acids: CASKRVTGAPEAFF. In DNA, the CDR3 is TGTGCCAGCAAGCGTGTCACAGGGGCCCCTGAAGCTTTCTTT.

The CDR3, as DNA: TGTGCCAGCAGTTCCCGAGTGGGGCAGGGTTTTACCGGGGAGCTGTTTTTT. Its translation: CASSSRVGQGFTGELFF. The rearrangement links TRBV12-3 or TRBV12-4 to TRBJ2-2; the D gene is possibly TRBD1 (5 bases). Trimming shortened V by 4 bases and J by 5 bases, and 20 bases separated the two germline ends. The CDR3 has 17 residues.

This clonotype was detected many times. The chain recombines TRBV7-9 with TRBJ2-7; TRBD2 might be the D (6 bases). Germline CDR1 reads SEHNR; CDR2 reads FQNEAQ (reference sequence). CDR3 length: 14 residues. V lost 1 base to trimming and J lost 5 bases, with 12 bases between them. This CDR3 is CASSLGRGSHEQYF. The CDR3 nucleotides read TGTGCCAGCAGCTTAGGGCGGGGTTCCCACGAGCAGTACTTC.

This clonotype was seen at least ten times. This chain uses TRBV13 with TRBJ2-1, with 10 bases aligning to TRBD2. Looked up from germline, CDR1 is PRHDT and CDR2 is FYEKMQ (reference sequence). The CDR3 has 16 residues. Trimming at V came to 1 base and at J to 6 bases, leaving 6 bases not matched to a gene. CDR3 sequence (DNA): TGTGCCAGCAGCTTAGAGGCTAGCGGGAGACCCAATGAGCAGTTCTTC. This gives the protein CASSLEASGRPNEQFF.

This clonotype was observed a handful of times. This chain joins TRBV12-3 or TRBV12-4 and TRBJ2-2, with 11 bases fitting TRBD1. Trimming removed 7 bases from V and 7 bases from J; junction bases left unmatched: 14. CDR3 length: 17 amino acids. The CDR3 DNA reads TGTGCCAGCATCTATTTAGGGGGACAGGGGGGTCACGGGGAGCTGTTTTTT. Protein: CASIYLGGQGGHGELFF.

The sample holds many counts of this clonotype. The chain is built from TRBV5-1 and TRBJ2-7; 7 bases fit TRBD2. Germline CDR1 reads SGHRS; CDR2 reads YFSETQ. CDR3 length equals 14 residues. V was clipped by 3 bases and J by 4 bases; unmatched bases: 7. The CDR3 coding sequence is TGCGCCAGCAGCTGGCGGGAGATTGGTTACGAGCAGTACTTC. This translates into CASSWREIGYEQYF.

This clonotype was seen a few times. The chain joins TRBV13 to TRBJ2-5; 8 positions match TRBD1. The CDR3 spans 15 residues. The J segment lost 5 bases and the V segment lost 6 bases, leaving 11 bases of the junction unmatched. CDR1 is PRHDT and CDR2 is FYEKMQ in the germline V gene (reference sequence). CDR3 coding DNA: TGTGCCAGCAGTTACGGGGCAGGGGGCCGGGAGACCCAGTACTTC. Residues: CASSYGAGGRETQYF.

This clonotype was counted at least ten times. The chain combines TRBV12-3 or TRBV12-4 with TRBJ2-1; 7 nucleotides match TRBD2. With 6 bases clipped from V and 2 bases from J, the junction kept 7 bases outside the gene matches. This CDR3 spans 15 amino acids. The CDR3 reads CASRGGYGTYNEQFF. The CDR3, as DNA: TGTGCCAGCAGGGGGGGGTACGGGACCTACAATGAGCAGTTCTTC.

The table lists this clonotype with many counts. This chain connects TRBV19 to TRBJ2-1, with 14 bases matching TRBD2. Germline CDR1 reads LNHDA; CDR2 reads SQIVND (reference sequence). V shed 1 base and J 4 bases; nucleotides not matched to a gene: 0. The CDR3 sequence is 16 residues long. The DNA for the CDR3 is TGTGCCAGTAGTATAGGACTAGCGGGAGGGTACAATGAGCAGTTCTTC. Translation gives CASSIGLAGGYNEQFF.

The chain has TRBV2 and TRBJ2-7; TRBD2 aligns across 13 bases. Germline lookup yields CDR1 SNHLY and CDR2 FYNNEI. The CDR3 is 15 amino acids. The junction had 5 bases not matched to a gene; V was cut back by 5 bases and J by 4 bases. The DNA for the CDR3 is TGTGCCAGCAGTAGAAGGACTAGCGGGAGTTACGAGCAGTACTTC. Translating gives CASSRRTSGSYEQYF.

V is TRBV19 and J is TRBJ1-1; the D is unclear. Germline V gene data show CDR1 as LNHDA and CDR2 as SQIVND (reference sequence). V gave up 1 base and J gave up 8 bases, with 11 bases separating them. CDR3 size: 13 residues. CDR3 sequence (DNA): TGTGCCAGTAGTATAGCCCGTGGAGAAGAAGCTTTCTTT. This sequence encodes CASSIARGEEAFF.

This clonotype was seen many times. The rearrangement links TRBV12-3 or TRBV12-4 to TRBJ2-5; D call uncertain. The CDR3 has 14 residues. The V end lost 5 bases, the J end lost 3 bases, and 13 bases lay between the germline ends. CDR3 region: CASSPRLGKETQYF. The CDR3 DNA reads TGTGCCAGCAGTCCTCGACTTGGGAAAGAGACCCAGTACTTC.

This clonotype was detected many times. This CDR3 is CASSSDSSTDTQYF. As DNA, the CDR3 is TGCGCCAGCAGCTCGGACAGCAGCACAGATACGCAGTATTTT. The chain links TRBV5-1 to TRBJ2-3; D is possibly TRBD1 (6 bases). CDR3 length: 14 amino acids. Per the germline V gene, CDR1 is SGHRS and CDR2 is YFSETQ. Trimming left V 3 bases short and J 0 bases short, with 8 bases between.

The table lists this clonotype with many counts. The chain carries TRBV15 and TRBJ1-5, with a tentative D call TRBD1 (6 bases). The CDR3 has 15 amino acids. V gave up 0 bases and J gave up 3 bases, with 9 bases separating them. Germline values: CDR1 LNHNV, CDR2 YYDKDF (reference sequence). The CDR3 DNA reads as TGTGCCACCAGCAGAGACAGGGGCCCCAATCAGCCCCAGCATTTT. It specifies CATSRDRGPNQPQHF.

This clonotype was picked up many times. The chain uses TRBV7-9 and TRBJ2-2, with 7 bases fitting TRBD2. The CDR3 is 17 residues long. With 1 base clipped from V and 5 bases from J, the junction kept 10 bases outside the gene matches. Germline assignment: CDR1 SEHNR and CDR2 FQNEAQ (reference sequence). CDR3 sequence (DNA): TGTGCCAGCAGCTTAGTGATGGCGGGAGTGGTGACCGGGGAGCTGTTTTTT. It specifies CASSLVMAGVVTGELFF.